These 17 T cell receptor beta chains were sequenced from one sample in a study of T cell responses to AZD1222 COVID-19 vaccine. Produced via immunoSEQ multiplex PCR; TCRdb's table is partial and in-frame only. The data hold 150,000 to 200,000 clones, with about 90% observed a single time. The starting material was peripheral blood, obtained on day 0 of AZD1222 vaccination. Receptor source: an adult in good health.

The rearrangement uses TRBV7-2 and TRBJ2-3, with D perhaps assigned TRBD1 or TRBD2 (5 bases each). The germline V gene encodes CDR1 SGHTA and CDR2 FQGNSA. The CDR3 spans 12 residues. V was clipped by 6 bases and J by 6 bases, with 10 bases between them. CDR3 coding DNA: TGTGCCAGCAGGCGAGAGGGGGATACGCAGTATTTT. It codes for CASRREGDTQYF.

The V and J genes are TRBV6-2 or TRBV6-3 and TRBJ2-1; a weak D match, TRBD2 (6 bases). The CDR3 runs to 15 residues. V lost 2 bases, J lost 0 bases, and 8 bases lay in between. Germline V lookup: CDR1 MNHEY, CDR2 SVGEGT. CDR3: CASSYGGTSYNEQFF. The CDR3 DNA is TGTGCCAGCAGTTACGGGGGGACCTCCTACAATGAGCAGTTCTTC.

The chain carries TRBV12-3 or TRBV12-4 and TRBJ2-5; D might be TRBD2 (6 bases). CDR3 length equals 13 residues. Trimming removed 8 bases at V and 7 bases at J, with 17 bases between. CDR3 bases: TGTGCCAGCTCATACCCCGGGGGAGCGACCCAGTACTTC. Protein product: CASSYPGGATQYF.

The chain uses TRBV19 and TRBJ2-3; 8 bases agree with TRBD2. The CDR3 spans 17 residues. Germline CDR1 is LNHDA and CDR2 is SQIVND (reference sequence). Trimming at V came to 5 bases and at J to 3 bases, leaving 13 bases not matched to a gene. The CDR3 loop reads CASSVTSGSPRTDTQYF. CDR3 in DNA: TGTGCCAGTAGTGTAACTAGCGGCAGCCCGCGGACAGATACGCAGTATTTT.

The chain has TRBV7-3 and TRBJ2-1; TRBD2 agrees at 15 bases. There are 14 residues in the CDR3. Germline V CDR1 and CDR2: SGHTA, FQGTGA. V lost 5 bases and J lost 11; bases outside the gene matches: 4. DNA of the CDR3: TGTGCCAGCAGCGGAGGACTAGCGGGAGGGAAGCAGTTCTTC. Translation: CASSGGLAGGKQFF.

The chain carries TRBV5-4 and TRBJ2-6, with D possibly being TRBD1 (5 bases). The CDR3 extends over 15 amino acids. Trimming stripped 3 bases from V and 2 bases from J, with 9 bases between. Germline CDR1 SGHNT, CDR2 YYREEE (reference sequence). The CDR3 bases are TGTGCCAGCAGCTCGGAAGGGGCTGGGGCCAACGTCCTGACTTTC. It is translated as CASSSEGAGANVLTF.

The rearrangement links TRBV9 to TRBJ1-3; D possibly corresponds to TRBD1 (5 bases). CDR1 is SGDLS, CDR2 YYNGEE, per germline. V was pared by 4 bases and J by 3 bases, with 17 bases between. The CDR3 is 16 amino acids. The CDR3 here is CASSPRMTANGNTIYF. The CDR3 DNA sequence: TGTGCCAGCAGCCCCCGAATGACAGCAAATGGAAACACCATATATTTT.

The chain links TRBV14 to TRBJ1-2; a weak D match, TRBD1 (5 bases). This CDR3 comprises 14 residues. The germline V and J ends were trimmed by 1 base and 2 bases, with 8 bases remaining between them. Germline V gene sequence: CDR1 SGHDN, CDR2 FVKESK. CDR3 amino acids: CASSQVQGNYGYTF. The CDR3 DNA follows: TGTGCCAGCAGCCAAGTCCAGGGCAACTATGGCTACACCTTC.

The gene calls are TRBV9 and TRBJ1-1; D gene uncertain. Trimming shortened V by 0 bases and J by 0 bases, and 18 bases separated the two germline ends. Germline loops: CDR1 SGDLS, CDR2 YYNGEE. The CDR3 totals 18 residues. In nucleotides, the CDR3 is TGTGCCAGCAGCGTAGAAGCCGGACGGGGAACTTTGAACACTGAAGCTTTCTTT. Its protein is CASSVEAGRGTLNTEAFF.

This chain links TRBV28 with TRBJ1-4; no clear D gene. V lost 5 bases and J 2 bases, leaving 12 bases between the germline ends. The germline gives CDR1 MDHEN, CDR2 SYDVKM. This CDR3 region has 15 residues. The CDR3 here is CASSPARQTNEKLFF. DNA of the CDR3: TGTGCCAGCAGTCCGGCGCGCCAGACTAATGAAAAACTGTTTTTT. The full variable domain, with the rest looked up from reference TRBV28 and TRBJ1-4, is DVKVTQSSRYLVKRTGEKVFLECVQDMDHENMFWYRQDPGLGLRLIYFSYDVKMKEKGDIPEGYSVSREKKERFSLILESASTNQTSMYLCASSPARQTNEKLFFGSGTQLSVL.

The V call is TRBV9, the J call TRBJ2-1; D remains unclear. Germline CDR1 SGDLS, CDR2 YYNGEE. The CDR3 contains 14 residues. The V and J ends lost 4 bases and 9 bases respectively, with 17 bases between them. The CDR3 nucleotides read TGTGCCAGCAGCCGGAATACCTTTAGCAGTGAGCAGTTCTTC. It is translated as CASSRNTFSSEQFF.

The chain uses TRBV6-2 or TRBV6-3 and TRBJ1-6, with D hard to call. The V end lost 5 bases, the J end lost 11 bases, and 13 bases lay between the germline ends. Per germline, CDR1 MNHEY and CDR2 SVGEGT. The length of the CDR3 is 13 residues. CDR3 residues: CASSTTERTPLHF. The DNA of the CDR3 is TGTGCCAGCAGTACGACTGAGAGGACACCCCTCCACTTT.

The rearrangement links TRBV6-4 to TRBJ1-1, with TRBD1 matching 9 bases. V dropped 5 bases and J dropped 0; count of bases not matched to a gene: 7. There are 16 residues in the CDR3. CDR1 MRHNA and CDR2 SNTAGT come from the germline V gene. The CDR3 DNA reads TGTGCCAGCAGTCCCGGGACAGGGATAATGAACACTGAAGCTTTCTTT. It specifies CASSPGTGIMNTEAFF.

This chain uses TRBV5-1 with TRBJ2-7, with D maybe TRBD1 (7 bases). The V gene lost 0 bases and the J gene lost 7 bases, with 11 bases spanning the gap. The germline V gene encodes CDR1 SGHRS and CDR2 YFSETQ. This CDR3 comprises 13 residues. CDR3 residues: CASSLEGAGEQYF. For the CDR3, the DNA is TGCGCCAGCAGCTTGGAGGGGGCGGGGGAGCAGTACTTC.

This rearrangement joins TRBV9 to TRBJ2-2; no firm D call. The CDR3 has 15 amino acids. With 2 bases removed from V and 0 bases from J, the gap between germline ends came to 8 bases. The germline CDR1 and CDR2 sequences are SGDLS and YYNGEE. The CDR3 coding sequence is TGTGCCAGCAGCGTCGATATCGCGAACACCGGGGAGCTGTTTTTT. Protein product: CASSVDIANTGELFF.

The chain employs TRBV5-6 and TRBJ1-1; D is unclear. This CDR3 has 14 amino acids. Germline CDR1 is SGHDT and CDR2 is YYEEEE. V dropped 4 bases and J dropped 0 bases, with 10 bases sitting between them. The CDR3 sequence: CASSRALMNTEAFF. The DNA of the CDR3 is TGTGCCAGCAGCAGAGCTTTAATGAACACTGAAGCTTTCTTT.

The gene calls are TRBV7-2 and TRBJ2-2, with 8 bases aligning to TRBD1. There are 15 residues in the CDR3. After removal of 2 bases from V and 7 bases from J, the junction contained 6 bases not matched to a gene. Looked up from germline, CDR1 is SGHTA and CDR2 is FQGNSA. Here the CDR3 DNA reads TGTGCCAGCAGCTTACTCCAGGGGGCGAGCGGGGAGCTGTTTTTT. It specifies CASSLLQGASGELFF.